This T cell receptor beta chain was sequenced in a study of human T cells and chemical hapten exposure. Indicated time point: pre-sensitization, week 0. Treatment specified: therapeutic diphenylcyclopropenone sensitization with weekly scalp DPC. V lost 4 bases, J lost 2 bases, and 16 bases lay in between. Germline CDR1 is SQVTM and CDR2 is ANQGSEA. The CDR3 spans 15 residues. Each CDR3 protein is one row after TCRdb ran MiXCR on the RACE reads. This table has tens of thousands of distinct CDR3 sequences, less than 15% appearing once. This clonotype was seen a handful of times. Material: whole blood, obtained in connection with sensitization to the hapten diphenylcyclopropenone (DPC). This rearrangement joins TRBV29-1 to TRBJ2-3; D is unresolved. This TCR came from a woman aged 50 to 60 with alopecia areata. Some clones in this sample may be carry-over from other donors' samples. CDR3: CSVAVGPQYTDTQYF. The CDR3 nucleotides are TGCAGCGTTGCCGTGGGTCCCCAGTACACAGATACGCAGTATTTT.